The source of this T cell receptor (beta chain) is a study of shared clonotypes between healthy human individuals. In the study overall: Three CD4 naive, three CD4 memory, two CD8 naive and one CD8 memory plate were used per donor. General study findings and limits: Non-shared clonotypes had lower generation probabilities than those shared by all four donors. Rarefaction gave evidence that sorted-subset sequencing remained incomplete despite large depth. On the whole, naive subsets had larger estimated richness than memory subsets had.

The method was immunoSEQ multiplex PCR; TCRdb's version includes in-frame clones alone and lacks a portion of them. The repertoire consists of some 740,000 clones, with over 90% occurring once and the leading ten covering around 24%. This CDR3 comprises 15 residues. In germline, CDR1 is SEHNR, CDR2 FQNEAQ (reference sequence). The V end lost 4 bases, the J end lost 7 bases, and 14 bases lay between the germline ends. A remark on this clone: Its matching antigen is unknown.

Naive CD8 cells comprised CD45RO-negative, CCR7-positively selected cells, excluding terminally differentiated effector memory CD45RA+ cells. This sequence was found in a man aged 30-40 years in good health. The source material was naive CD8+ T cells sorted from blood. The V call is TRBV7-9, the J call TRBJ1-6, with a possible D match to TRBD1 (5 bases). Here the CDR3 reads CASSSGTVYNSPLHF. For the CDR3, the DNA is TGTGCCAGCAGCTCCGGGACCGTATACAATTCACCCCTCCACTTT.